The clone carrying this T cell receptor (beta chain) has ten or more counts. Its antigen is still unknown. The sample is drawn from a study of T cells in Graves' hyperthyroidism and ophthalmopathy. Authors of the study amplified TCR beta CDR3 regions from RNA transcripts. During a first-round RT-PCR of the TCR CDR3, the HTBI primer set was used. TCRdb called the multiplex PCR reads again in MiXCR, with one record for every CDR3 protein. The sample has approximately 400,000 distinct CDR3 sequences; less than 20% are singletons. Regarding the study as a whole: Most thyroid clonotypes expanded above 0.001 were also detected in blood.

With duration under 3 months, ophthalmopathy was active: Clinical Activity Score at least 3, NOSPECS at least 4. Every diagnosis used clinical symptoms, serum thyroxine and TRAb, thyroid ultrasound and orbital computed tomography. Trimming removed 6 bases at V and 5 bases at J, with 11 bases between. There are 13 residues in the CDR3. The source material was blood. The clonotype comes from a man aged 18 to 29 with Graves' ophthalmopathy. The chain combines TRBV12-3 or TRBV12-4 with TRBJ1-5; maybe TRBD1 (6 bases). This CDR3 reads CASRGASHQPQHF. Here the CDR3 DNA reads TGTGCCAGCAGGGGGGCTTCCCATCAGCCCCAGCATTTT.